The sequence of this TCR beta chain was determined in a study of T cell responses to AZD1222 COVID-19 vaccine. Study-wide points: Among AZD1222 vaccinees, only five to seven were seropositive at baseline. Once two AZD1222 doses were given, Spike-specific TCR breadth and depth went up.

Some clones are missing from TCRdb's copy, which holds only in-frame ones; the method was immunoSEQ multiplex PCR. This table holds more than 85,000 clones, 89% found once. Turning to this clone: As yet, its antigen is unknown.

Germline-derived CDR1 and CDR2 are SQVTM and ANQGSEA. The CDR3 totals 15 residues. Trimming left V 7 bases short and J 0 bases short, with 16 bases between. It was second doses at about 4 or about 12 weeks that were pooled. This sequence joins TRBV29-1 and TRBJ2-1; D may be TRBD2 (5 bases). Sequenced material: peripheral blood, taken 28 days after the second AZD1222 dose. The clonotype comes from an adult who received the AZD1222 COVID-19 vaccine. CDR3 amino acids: CSDRSGRGSYNEQFF. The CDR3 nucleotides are TGCAGCGACAGATCGGGCCGGGGCTCCTACAATGAGCAGTTCTTC.